This TCR beta chain was identified in a study of T cell responses to AZD1222 COVID-19 vaccine. Assay: immunoSEQ multiplex PCR; the TCRdb copy retains only in-frame clones and omits some. The sample includes some 190,000 clones, 94% seen only once; the top ten take about 1.5%. Findings and limits, study-wide: Targeting of unmutated variant regions was reportedly seen in nearly half of spike-specific TCRs. Baseline antibody screening turned up just a handful of seropositive AZD1222 recipients.

With regard to this clone: Its antigen is unknown. The same CDR3 is also encoded by other DNA sequences in this sample.

This CDR3 comprises 13 residues. The V end was cut by 1 base, the J end by 4 bases, with 5 bases between. Germline V CDR1 and CDR2: MDHEN, SYDVKM. The sequence was collected from an adult who received the MenACWY meningococcal vaccine as a control. This rearrangement joins TRBV28 to TRBJ2-1; no reliable D call. The starting material was peripheral blood, obtained 28 days after the second dose of the MenACWY control vaccine. CDR3 amino acids: CASSLSGYNEQFF. The CDR3 DNA reads as TGTGCCAGCAGTTTATCGGGTTACAATGAGCAGTTCTTC.